Given below is one T cell receptor (beta chain) in context. The source of the sample is a study of identical twins. All of the donors were Caucasians in good health. V lost 3 bases and J 6 bases, leaving 3 bases between the germline ends. Germline CDR1 is ENHRY and CDR2 is SYGVKD. The CDR3 spans 12 residues. TCRdb re-called the 5' RACE reads with MiXCR, one entry per CDR3 protein. Of 450,000 or so distinct CDR3 sequences in the sample, 24% were seen once. This same sample was also part of a study on T cells expressing NK-cell markers. That paper states: It was from sorted CD3+CD56+NKG2C+, CD3+CD56+NKG2C- and CD3+CD56-NKG2C+ T cells that TCR beta repertoires came.

Input material: CD4+ T cells sorted from blood. The clonotype originates from a woman aged 18-35 years in good health. This chain joins TRBV10-3 and TRBJ1-6; D unclear. The CDR3 loop reads CAISDSNSPLHF. The CDR3 DNA follows: TGTGCCATCAGTGACAGTAATTCACCCCTCCACTTT.